Presented here are 30 T cell receptor beta chains from one specimen sequenced in a study of blood T cell repertoires in COVID-19. Clones were sequenced by immunoSEQ multiplex PCR, and TCRdb holds only the in-frame ones, with some missing. Of approximately 150,000 clones listed, 70% to 90% are singletons. Material: peripheral blood. The source of these receptors is a woman over 75 with COVID-19, enrolled during active disease.

This chain joins TRBV19 and TRBJ2-6, with 13 bases that match TRBD2. Germline V gene lookup returns CDR1 LNHDA and CDR2 SQIVND (reference sequence). V lost 4 bases, J lost 0 bases, and 3 bases stayed unmatched. This CDR3 spans 18 amino acids. The CDR3 region has the DNA TGTGCCAGTAGTACACTAGCGGGAGGGGGCTCTGGGGCCAACGTCCTGACTTTC. This gives the protein CASSTLAGGGSGANVLTF.

J is TRBJ2-1 and V is TRBV3-1 (or the pseudogene TRBV3-2); D uncertain. Germline V lookup: CDR1 LGHDT, CDR2 YNNKEL (reference sequence). With 6 bases removed from V and 4 bases from J, the gap between germline ends came to 7 bases. This CDR3 is built from 12 residues. This CDR3 reads CASRVGYNEQFF. For the CDR3, the DNA is TGTGCCAGCAGAGTCGGTTACAATGAGCAGTTCTTC.

This rearrangement joins TRBV7-2 to TRBJ2-7; 12 bases are shared with TRBD2. This CDR3 comprises 15 residues. Germline CDR1 is SGHTA and CDR2 is FQGNSA. J was trimmed by 7 bases and V by 4 bases; bases with no gene match: 8. CDR3 sequence (DNA): TGTGCCAGCAGCTCCACGACTAGCGGGAGAGCGGAGCAGTACTTC. Translation gives CASSSTTSGRAEQYF.

About this clone: At one end the junction does not follow the germline gene, possibly because of a read error. This chain links TRBV10-2 with TRBJ2-2, with 7 bases matching TRBD2. The length of the CDR3 is 13 residues. In germline, CDR1 is WSHSY, CDR2 SAAADI. The CDR3 spells CASGGVGDRGAVF. Here the CDR3 DNA reads TGCGCCAGCGGGGGGGTAGGGGACCGGGGAGCTGTTTTT.

The chain links TRBV28 to TRBJ1-5; a possible D gene is TRBD1 (6 bases). The CDR3 length is 15 residues. Germline assignment: CDR1 MDHEN and CDR2 SYDVKM. V lost 3 bases and J lost 4, with 13 bases in between. The CDR3 loop reads CASSLPPQGNQPQHF. CDR3 sequence (DNA): TGTGCCAGCAGTTTGCCCCCACAGGGAAATCAGCCCCAGCATTTT.

V and J are TRBV5-4 and TRBJ2-3; 12 nucleotides agree with TRBD2. V was clipped by 9 bases and J by 8 bases; unmatched bases: 7. This CDR3 has 13 amino acids. The germline V gene encodes CDR1 SGHNT and CDR2 YYREEE (reference sequence). The CDR3: CATRTSGVLTQYF. CDR3 DNA sequence: TGTGCCACCAGGACTAGCGGGGTTCTTACGCAGTATTTT.

The chain joins TRBV28 to TRBJ1-5; D is perhaps TRBD1 (6 bases). In germline, CDR1 is MDHEN, CDR2 SYDVKM. The CDR3 has 15 residues. V lost 6 bases to trimming and J lost 4 bases, with 16 bases between them. The CDR3, as DNA: TGTGCCAGCAGGGAAGACAGGAGGTGGAATCAGCCCCAGCATTTT. As protein: CASREDRRWNQPQHF. The complete variable domain, with remaining parts taken from reference TRBV28 and TRBJ1-5, reads DVKVTQSSRYLVKRTGEKVFLECVQDMDHENMFWYRQDPGLGLRLIYFSYDVKMKEKGDIPEGYSVSREKKERFSLILESASTNQTSMYLCASREDRRWNQPQHFGDGTRLSIL.

This chain joins TRBV28 and TRBJ2-2; 8 bases agree with TRBD2. The CDR3 length is 14 residues. Germline trimming cut 7 bases from V and 5 bases from J; bases unmatched to any gene: 6. Germline CDR1 and CDR2: MDHEN and SYDVKM. The CDR3 loop reads CASTVTSATGELFF. CDR3 coding DNA: TGTGCCAGCACCGTGACTAGCGCAACCGGGGAGCTGTTTTTT.

V and J are TRBV10-1 and TRBJ2-4, with D perhaps TRBD1 (5 bases). CDR1 is WNHNN and CDR2 is SYGVQD in the germline V gene (reference sequence). The CDR3 length is 14 residues. V was shortened by 2 bases and J by 4 bases, with 9 bases between the two germline ends. Here the CDR3 reads CASSEPDRKNIQYF. CDR3 bases: TGCGCCAGCAGTGAGCCAGACAGAAAAAACATTCAGTACTTC.

This clone was detected a few times. The chain combines TRBV6-2 or TRBV6-3 with TRBJ2-7; the match to TRBD1 covers 7 bases. From germline, CDR1 is MNHEY and CDR2 SVGEGT. The CDR3 contains 15 residues. Trimming removed 5 bases from V and 3 bases from J; junction bases left unmatched: 10. The CDR3 DNA sequence: TGTGCCAGCAGTCACAGGGGCCCCCCCTTCTACGAGCAGTACTTC. Translation gives CASSHRGPPFYEQYF.

The V gene is TRBV7-2, the J gene TRBJ1-1; 8 bases map to TRBD1. Trimming took 5 bases from V and 4 from J; bases not matched to a gene: 6. This CDR3 is built from 14 residues. Germline V lookup: CDR1 SGHTA, CDR2 FQGNSA. CDR3 coding DNA: TGTGCCAGCAGCCCGGGACAGGAAGGCACTGAAGCTTTCTTT. It encodes CASSPGQEGTEAFF. Using reference TRBV7-2 and TRBJ1-1 for the parts outside the CDR3, the full variable domain is GAGVSQSPSNKVTEKGKDVELRCDPISGHTALYWYRQSLGQGLEFLIYFQGNSAPDKSGLPSDRFSAERTGGSVSTLTIQRTQQEDSAVYLCASSPGQEGTEAFFGQGTRLTVV.

This clone has just a few counts. The genes are TRBV18 and TRBJ2-2, with D possibly matching TRBD2 (6 bases). CDR3 length: 16 amino acids. V gave up 3 bases and J gave up 4 bases, with 15 bases separating them. Looked up from germline, CDR1 is KGHSH and CDR2 is LQKENI. The CDR3 loop is CASSPASARSTGELFF. The CDR3 region has the DNA TGTGCCAGCTCACCGGCTAGCGCGAGAAGCACCGGGGAGCTGTTTTTT. Full variable domain (missing parts from reference TRBV18 and TRBJ2-2): NAGVMQNPRHLVRRRGQEARLRCSPMKGHSHVYWYRQLPEEGLKFMVYLQKENIIDESGMPKERFSAEFPKEGPSILRIQQVVRGDSAAYFCASSPASARSTGELFFGEGSRLTVL.

The V gene is TRBV28, the J gene TRBJ2-1; TRBD2 matches 14 bases. Germline lookup yields CDR1 MDHEN and CDR2 SYDVKM. The CDR3 consists of 17 residues. V lost 5 bases, J lost 8 bases, and 11 bases stayed unmatched. The CDR3 region has the DNA TGTGCCAGCAGTCCCATGGGACTAGCGGGAGCCTTGGATGAGCAGTTCTTC. It translates to CASSPMGLAGALDEQFF.

The chain links TRBV28 to TRBJ2-7, with 7 nucleotides matching TRBD1. Germline CDR1 is MDHEN and CDR2 is SYDVKM. Unmatched junction bases numbered 10, after V lost 8 bases and J lost 3 bases. The CDR3 runs 14 residues. CDR3 in amino acids: CASRRQGSSYEQYF. Written as DNA, the CDR3 is TGTGCCAGCCGCCGACAGGGTAGTAGCTACGAGCAGTACTTC.

This chain connects TRBV19 to TRBJ2-1, with 11 bases matching TRBD2. Germline CDR1 is LNHDA and CDR2 is SQIVND (reference sequence). The CDR3 sequence is 14 residues long. The ends lost 7 bases at V and 6 bases at J; junction bases unmatched: 5. The chain's CDR3 is CASTDGTSGNEQFF. The CDR3 DNA reads TGTGCCAGTACGGACGGGACTAGCGGCAATGAGCAGTTCTTC. Using reference TRBV19 and TRBJ2-1 for the parts outside the CDR3, the full variable domain is DGGITQSPKYLFRKEGQNVTLSCEQNLNHDAMYWYRQDPGQGLRLIYYSQIVNDFQKGDIAEGYSVSREKKESFPLTVTSAQKNPTAFYLCASTDGTSGNEQFFGPGTRLTVL.

The rearrangement links TRBV18 to TRBJ1-1, with 7 bases lining up with TRBD1. V shed 0 bases and J 10 bases; nucleotides not matched to a gene: 5. This CDR3 contains 13 residues. Germline V gene sequence: CDR1 KGHSH, CDR2 LQKENI. CDR3: CASSPPSTGVAFF. In DNA, the CDR3 is TGTGCCAGCTCACCACCGTCCACAGGGGTAGCTTTCTTT. Full variable domain (missing parts from reference TRBV18 and TRBJ1-1): NAGVMQNPRHLVRRRGQEARLRCSPMKGHSHVYWYRQLPEEGLKFMVYLQKENIIDESGMPKERFSAEFPKEGPSILRIQQVVRGDSAAYFCASSPPSTGVAFFGQGTRLTVV.

This chain connects TRBV14 to TRBJ2-2, with no clear D. Trimming stripped 4 bases from V and 5 bases from J, with 11 bases between. Germline V gene sequence: CDR1 SGHDN, CDR2 FVKESK. The CDR3 extends over 14 amino acids. As DNA, the CDR3 is TGTGCCAGCAGCCCTAGAAGGAAGACCGGGGAGCTGTTTTTT. Protein sequence: CASSPRRKTGELFF.

The J gene is TRBJ2-3, the V gene TRBV30; 10 positions match TRBD1. In germline, CDR1 is GTSNPN, CDR2 SVGIG (reference sequence). The V gene end was trimmed by 4 bases and the J gene end by 7 bases; junction bases not matched to a gene: 11. The CDR3 totals 15 residues. Here the CDR3 DNA reads TGTGCCTGGAATTCCACCGGGACAGGGGCTAATACGCAGTATTTT. This sequence encodes CAWNSTGTGANTQYF.

The rearrangement uses TRBV29-1 and TRBJ1-4, with D tentatively TRBD1 (5 bases). With 7 bases removed from V and 3 bases from J, the gap between germline ends came to 12 bases. The CDR3 is made up of 13 amino acids. CDR1 and CDR2 (germline): SQVTM, ANQGSEA. DNA of the CDR3: TGCAGCGCCGGGGGGTCATCTAATGAAAAACTGTTTTTT. Protein product: CSAGGSSNEKLFF.

This clone was counted only a few times. The chain has TRBV10-1 and TRBJ2-7; 9 bases align to TRBD2. This CDR3 region has 14 residues. The trim removed 7 bases at V and 7 bases at J, leaving 11 bases unmatched. Germline CDR1 is WNHNN and CDR2 is SYGVQD (reference sequence). CDR3 DNA sequence: TGCGCCAGCACTATCGGGACTAGCCGAAGTGAGCAGTACTTC. This sequence encodes CASTIGTSRSEQYF.

The chain links TRBV2 to TRBJ1-5, with 8 bases matching TRBD1. V trimming: 6 bases; J trimming: 6 bases; junction bases outside the gene matches: 10. This CDR3 is built from 15 residues. Germline V gene data show CDR1 as SNHLY and CDR2 as FYNNEI. The chain's CDR3 is CASREFQGAGQPQHF. DNA for the CDR3: TGTGCCAGCAGGGAATTCCAGGGGGCCGGTCAGCCCCAGCATTTT.

The rearrangement links TRBV6-5 to TRBJ2-7; the match to TRBD1 covers 7 bases. This CDR3 comprises 13 residues. V dropped 10 bases and J dropped 2; count of bases not matched to a gene: 8. Germline CDR1 reads MNHEY; CDR2 reads SVGAGI. CDR3 amino acids: CATQGTSPYEQYF. The CDR3 DNA sequence: TGTGCCACACAGGGGACCTCCCCCTACGAGCAGTACTTC.

This chain joins TRBV28 and TRBJ2-5; TRBD1 agrees at 9 bases. CDR3 size: 15 residues. Trimming took 2 bases from V and 3 from J; bases not matched to a gene: 4. Germline V CDR1 and CDR2: MDHEN, SYDVKM. The CDR3: CASSLDRGFEETQYF. The CDR3 bases are TGTGCCAGCAGTTTAGACAGGGGGTTTGAAGAGACCCAGTACTTC.

The chain uses TRBV3-1 (or the pseudogene TRBV3-2) and TRBJ1-2; D is unresolved. Germline assignment: CDR1 LGHDT and CDR2 YNNKEL (reference sequence). There are 18 residues in the CDR3. The V and J ends lost 3 bases and 3 bases respectively, with 23 bases between them. CDR3 sequence (DNA): TGTGCCAGCAGCCAGGACCCCATTACTCTTGCGGGCTACTATGGCTACACCTTC. Its protein product is CASSQDPITLAGYYGYTF.

This clone was counted a few times. The V gene is TRBV2, the J gene TRBJ1-6; maybe TRBD1 (5 bases). The CDR3 runs to 15 residues. V lost 3 bases and J lost 10, with 16 bases in between. Germline V gene lookup returns CDR1 SNHLY and CDR2 FYNNEI. CDR3 sequence reads: CASSDPETEESPLHF. DNA of the CDR3: TGTGCCAGCAGTGATCCCGAGACAGAGGAATCACCCCTCCACTTT. Supplemented by reference TRBV2 and TRBJ1-6, the full variable domain reads EPEVTQTPSHQVTQMGQEVILRCVPISNHLYFYWYRQILGQKVEFLVSFYNNEISEKSEIFDDQFSVERPDGSNFTLKIRSTKLEDSAMYFCASSDPETEESPLHFGNGTRLTVT.

The chain carries TRBV5-1 and TRBJ1-3; perhaps TRBD1 as D (5 bases). Trimming pared 0 bases from V and 4 bases from J, leaving 14 bases between. This CDR3 is built from 16 residues. Looked up from germline, CDR1 is SGHRS and CDR2 is YFSETQ. The CDR3 region is CASSLAAQGGGNTIYF. DNA for the CDR3: TGCGCCAGCAGCTTGGCGGCCCAGGGCGGAGGAAACACCATATATTTT.

The chain carries TRBV6-5 and TRBJ2-5; 7 bases are a match to TRBD1. The CDR3 sequence is 14 residues long. V dropped 6 bases and J dropped 5; count of bases not matched to a gene: 9. CDR1 and CDR2 from the germline V gene are MNHEY and SVGAGI. CDR3: CASSIDRAKETQYF. CDR3 sequence (DNA): TGTGCCAGCAGCATCGACAGGGCGAAGGAGACCCAGTACTTC.

This chain joins TRBV4-2 and TRBJ1-2; 9 nucleotides agree with TRBD1. The CDR3 consists of 16 residues. CDR1 LGHNA and CDR2 YNFKEQ come from the germline V gene. Losses at the gene ends were 0 bases for V and 6 bases for J; bases not matched to a gene: 8. CDR3 nucleotide sequence: TGTGCCAGCAGCCAAGATCGAGGGACAGGGCTGGATGGCTACACCTTC. Translating it yields CASSQDRGTGLDGYTF.

V usage is TRBV9 and J usage is TRBJ2-7, with a possible D match to TRBD2 (5 bases). Germline CDR1 and CDR2: SGDLS and YYNGEE. Trimming removed 7 bases from V and 0 bases from J, with 14 bases in between. The CDR3 loop spans 14 amino acids. CDR3 loop: CASGLTGSSYEQYF. The CDR3 DNA reads TGTGCCAGCGGGTTGACGGGAAGCTCCTACGAGCAGTACTTC.

This chain uses TRBV5-4 with TRBJ2-6; D is unclear. Germline V gene sequence: CDR1 SGHNT, CDR2 YYREEE (reference sequence). Trimming shortened V by 0 bases and J by 9 bases, and 4 bases separated the two germline ends. The CDR3 covers 12 residues. The chain's CDR3 is CASSLGDNVLTF. CDR3 DNA sequence: TGTGCCAGCAGCTTGGGAGACAACGTCCTGACTTTC.